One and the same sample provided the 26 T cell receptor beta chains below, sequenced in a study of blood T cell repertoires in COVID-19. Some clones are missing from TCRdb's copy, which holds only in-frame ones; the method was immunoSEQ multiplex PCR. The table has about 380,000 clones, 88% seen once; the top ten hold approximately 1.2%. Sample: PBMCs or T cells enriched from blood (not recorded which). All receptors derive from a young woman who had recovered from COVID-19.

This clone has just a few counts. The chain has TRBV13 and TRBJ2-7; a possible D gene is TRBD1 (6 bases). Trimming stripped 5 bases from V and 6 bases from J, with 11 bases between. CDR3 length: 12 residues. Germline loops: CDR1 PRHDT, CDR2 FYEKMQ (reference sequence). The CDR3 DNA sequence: TGTGCCAGCAGCCCACAGGGATCCGAGCAGTACTTC. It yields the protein CASSPQGSEQYF.

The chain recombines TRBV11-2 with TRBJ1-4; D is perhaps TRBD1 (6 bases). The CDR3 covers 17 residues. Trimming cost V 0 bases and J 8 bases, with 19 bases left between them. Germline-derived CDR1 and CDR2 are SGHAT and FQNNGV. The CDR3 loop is CASSLEVAGDISEKLFF. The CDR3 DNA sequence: TGTGCCAGCAGCTTAGAGGTCGCAGGGGATATCTCCGAAAAACTGTTTTTT.

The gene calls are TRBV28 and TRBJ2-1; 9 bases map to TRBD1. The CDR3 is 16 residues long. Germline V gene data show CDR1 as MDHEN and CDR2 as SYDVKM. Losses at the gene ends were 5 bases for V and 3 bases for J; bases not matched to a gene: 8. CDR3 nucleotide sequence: TGTGCCAGCAGTCCCACTACAGGGGGCATCTACAATGAGCAGTTCTTC. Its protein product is CASSPTTGGIYNEQFF.

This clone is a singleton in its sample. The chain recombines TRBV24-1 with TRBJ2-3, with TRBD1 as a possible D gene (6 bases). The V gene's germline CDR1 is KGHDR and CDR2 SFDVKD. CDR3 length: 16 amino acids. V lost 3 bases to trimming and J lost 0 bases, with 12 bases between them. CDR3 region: CATSDLLTGSTDTQYF. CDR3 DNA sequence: TGTGCCACCAGTGATCTCTTGACAGGTAGCACAGATACGCAGTATTTT.

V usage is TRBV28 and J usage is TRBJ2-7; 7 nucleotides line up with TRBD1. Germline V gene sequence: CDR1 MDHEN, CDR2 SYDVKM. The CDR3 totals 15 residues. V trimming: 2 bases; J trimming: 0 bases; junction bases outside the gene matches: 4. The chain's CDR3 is CASSLPGQSSYEQYF. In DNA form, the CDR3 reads TGTGCCAGCAGTTTACCGGGACAGTCCTCCTACGAGCAGTACTTC. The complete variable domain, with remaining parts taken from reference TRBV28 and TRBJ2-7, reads DVKVTQSSRYLVKRTGEKVFLECVQDMDHENMFWYRQDPGLGLRLIYFSYDVKMKEKGDIPEGYSVSREKKERFSLILESASTNQTSMYLCASSLPGQSSYEQYFGPGTRLTVT.

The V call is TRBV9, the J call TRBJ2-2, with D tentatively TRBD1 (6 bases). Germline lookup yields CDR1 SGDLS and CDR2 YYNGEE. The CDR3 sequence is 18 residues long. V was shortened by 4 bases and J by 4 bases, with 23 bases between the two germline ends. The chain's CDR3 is CASSTAELGASLTGELFF. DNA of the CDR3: TGTGCCAGCAGCACCGCTGAATTGGGGGCGAGTCTCACCGGGGAGCTGTTTTTT.

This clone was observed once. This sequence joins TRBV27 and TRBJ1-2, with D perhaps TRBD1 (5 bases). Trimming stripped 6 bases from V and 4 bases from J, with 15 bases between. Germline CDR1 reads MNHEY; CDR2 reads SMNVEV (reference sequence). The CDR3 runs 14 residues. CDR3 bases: TGTGCCAGCAGGCTGGGGGGGACCTCCTATGGCTACACCTTC. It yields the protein CASRLGGTSYGYTF.

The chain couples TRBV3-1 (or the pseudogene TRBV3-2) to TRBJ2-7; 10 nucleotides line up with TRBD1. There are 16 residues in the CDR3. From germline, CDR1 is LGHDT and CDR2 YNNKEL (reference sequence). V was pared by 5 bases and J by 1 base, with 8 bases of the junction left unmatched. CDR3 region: CASSSIRQGASYEQYF. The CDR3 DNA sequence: TGTGCCAGCAGCTCAATAAGACAGGGGGCGTCCTACGAGCAGTACTTC.

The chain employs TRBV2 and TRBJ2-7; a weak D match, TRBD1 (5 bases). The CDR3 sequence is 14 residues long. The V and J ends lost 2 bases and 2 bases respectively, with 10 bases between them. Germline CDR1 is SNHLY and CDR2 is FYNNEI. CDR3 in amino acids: CASSEYQGTYEQYF. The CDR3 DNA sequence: TGTGCCAGCAGTGAATATCAGGGAACCTACGAGCAGTACTTC.

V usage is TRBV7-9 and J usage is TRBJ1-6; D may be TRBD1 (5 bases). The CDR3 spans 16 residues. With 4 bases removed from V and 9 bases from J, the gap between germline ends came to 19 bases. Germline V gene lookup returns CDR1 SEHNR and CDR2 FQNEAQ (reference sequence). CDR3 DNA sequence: TGTGCCAGCAGCTCACTAAGGGGAGGTTGGGTTTCACCCCTCCACTTT. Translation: CASSSLRGGWVSPLHF.

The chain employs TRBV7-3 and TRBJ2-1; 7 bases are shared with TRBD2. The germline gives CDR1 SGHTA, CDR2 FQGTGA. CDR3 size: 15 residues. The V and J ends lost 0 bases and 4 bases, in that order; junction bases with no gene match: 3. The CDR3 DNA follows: TGTGCCAGCAGCTTAACAGCGGGGTCGTACAATGAGCAGTTCTTC. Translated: CASSLTAGSYNEQFF.

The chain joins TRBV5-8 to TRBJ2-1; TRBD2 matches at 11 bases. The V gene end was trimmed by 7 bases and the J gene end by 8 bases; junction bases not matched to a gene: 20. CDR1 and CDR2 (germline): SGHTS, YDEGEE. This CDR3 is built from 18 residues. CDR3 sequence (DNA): TGTGCCAGCGGTAGCGGGGGGGCGTGGGACTCAACGCGCGATGAGCAGTTCTTC. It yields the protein CASGSGGAWDSTRDEQFF.

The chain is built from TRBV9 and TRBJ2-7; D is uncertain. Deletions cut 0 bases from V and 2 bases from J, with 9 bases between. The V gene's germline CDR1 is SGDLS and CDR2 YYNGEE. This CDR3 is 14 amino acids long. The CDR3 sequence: CASSVGGDTYEQYF. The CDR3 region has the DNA TGTGCCAGCAGCGTAGGAGGCGATACCTACGAGCAGTACTTC.

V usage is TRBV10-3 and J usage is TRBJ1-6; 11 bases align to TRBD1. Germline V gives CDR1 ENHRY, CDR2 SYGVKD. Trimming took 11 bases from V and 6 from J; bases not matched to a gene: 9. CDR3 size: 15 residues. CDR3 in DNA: TGTGCCGTCGGCGCGGGACAGGGGGTTAATTCACCCCTCCACTTT. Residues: CAVGAGQGVNSPLHF.

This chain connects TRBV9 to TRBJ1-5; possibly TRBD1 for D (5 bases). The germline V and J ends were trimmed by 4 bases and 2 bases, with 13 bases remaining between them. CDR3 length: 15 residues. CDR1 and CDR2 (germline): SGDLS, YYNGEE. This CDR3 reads CASSPQGNGNQPQHF. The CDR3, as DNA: TGTGCCAGCAGCCCGCAGGGCAATGGCAATCAGCCCCAGCATTTT.

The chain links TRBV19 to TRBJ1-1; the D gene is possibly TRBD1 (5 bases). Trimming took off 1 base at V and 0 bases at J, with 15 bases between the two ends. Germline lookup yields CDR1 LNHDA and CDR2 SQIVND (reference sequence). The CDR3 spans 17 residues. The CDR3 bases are TGTGCCAGTAGTATAGCCAGTTCTCGGGGGGTGAACACTGAAGCTTTCTTT. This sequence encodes CASSIASSRGVNTEAFF.

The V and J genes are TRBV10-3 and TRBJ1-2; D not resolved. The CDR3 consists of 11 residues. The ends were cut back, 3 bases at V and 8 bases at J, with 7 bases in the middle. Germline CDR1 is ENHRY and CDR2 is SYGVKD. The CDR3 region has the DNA TGTGCCATCAGTGACCCTCGGGGCTACACCTTC. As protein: CAISDPRGYTF.

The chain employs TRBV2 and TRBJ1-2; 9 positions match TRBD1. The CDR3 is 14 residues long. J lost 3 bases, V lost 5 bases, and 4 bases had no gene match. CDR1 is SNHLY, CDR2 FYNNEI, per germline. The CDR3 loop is CASSKQGADYGYTF. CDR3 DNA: TGTGCCAGCAGTAAACAGGGGGCGGACTATGGCTACACCTTC.

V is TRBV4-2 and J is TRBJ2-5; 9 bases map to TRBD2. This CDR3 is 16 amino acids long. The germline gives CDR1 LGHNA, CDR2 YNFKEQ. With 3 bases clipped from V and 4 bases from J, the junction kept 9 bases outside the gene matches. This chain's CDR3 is CASSQRSGTSLETQYF. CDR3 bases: TGTGCCAGCAGCCAGCGCTCCGGGACTAGCTTAGAGACCCAGTACTTC.

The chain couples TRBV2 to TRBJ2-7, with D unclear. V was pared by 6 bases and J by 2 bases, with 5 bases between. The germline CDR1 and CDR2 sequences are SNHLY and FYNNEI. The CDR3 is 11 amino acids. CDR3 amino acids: CASSPTYEQYF. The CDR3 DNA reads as TGTGCCAGCAGCCCCACCTACGAGCAGTACTTC.

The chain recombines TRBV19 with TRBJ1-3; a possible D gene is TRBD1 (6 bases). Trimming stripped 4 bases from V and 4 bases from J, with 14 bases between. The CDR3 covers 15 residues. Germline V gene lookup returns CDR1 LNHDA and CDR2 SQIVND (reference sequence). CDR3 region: CASSNLGTPGNTIYF. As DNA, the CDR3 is TGTGCCAGTAGTAATCTCGGGACACCCGGAAACACCATATATTTT.

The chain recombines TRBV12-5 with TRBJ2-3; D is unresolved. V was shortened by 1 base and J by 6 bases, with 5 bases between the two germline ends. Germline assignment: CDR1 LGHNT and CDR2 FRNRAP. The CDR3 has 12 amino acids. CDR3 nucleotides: TGTGCTAGTGGTTTGGCCCCGGATACGCAGTATTTT. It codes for CASGLAPDTQYF.

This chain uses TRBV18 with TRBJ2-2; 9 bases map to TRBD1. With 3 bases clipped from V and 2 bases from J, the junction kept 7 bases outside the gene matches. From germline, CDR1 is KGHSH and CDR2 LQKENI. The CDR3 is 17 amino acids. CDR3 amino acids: CASSPANRGQNTGELFF. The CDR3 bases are TGTGCCAGCTCACCCGCTAACAGGGGGCAAAACACCGGGGAGCTGTTTTTT.

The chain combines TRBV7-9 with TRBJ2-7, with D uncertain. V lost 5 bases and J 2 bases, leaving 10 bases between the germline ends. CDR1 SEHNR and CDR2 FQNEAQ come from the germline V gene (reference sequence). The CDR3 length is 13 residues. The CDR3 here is CASSPSNTYEQYF. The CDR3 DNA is TGTGCCAGCAGCCCTAGTAACACCTACGAGCAGTACTTC.

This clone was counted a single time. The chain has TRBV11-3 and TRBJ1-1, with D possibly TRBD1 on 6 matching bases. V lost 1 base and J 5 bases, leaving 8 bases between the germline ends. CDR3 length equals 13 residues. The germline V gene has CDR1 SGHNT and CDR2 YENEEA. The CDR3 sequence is CASSLAGETEAFF. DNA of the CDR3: TGTGCCAGCAGCTTAGCAGGGGAGACTGAAGCTTTCTTT.

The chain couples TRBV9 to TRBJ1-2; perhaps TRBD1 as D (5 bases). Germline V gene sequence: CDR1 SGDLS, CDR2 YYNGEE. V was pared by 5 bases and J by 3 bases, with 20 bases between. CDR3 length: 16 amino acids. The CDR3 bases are TGTGCCAGCAGTCTTACTGGCTGGGGCTCCGACTATGGCTACACCTTC. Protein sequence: CASSLTGWGSDYGYTF.